What follows are 9 T cell receptor beta chains derived from one specimen sequenced in a study of blood T cell repertoires in COVID-19. Clones were read by immunoSEQ multiplex PCR, and TCRdb kept only the in-frame ones, dropping some. The sample yields about 99,000 clones, 86% seen once. The source material was peripheral blood. These receptors were obtained from a woman in her sixties in a cohort sampled during active or convalescent COVID-19.

The rearrangement uses TRBV5-6 and TRBJ1-2; 8 positions match TRBD1. The CDR3 runs 14 residues. Germline V lookup: CDR1 SGHDT, CDR2 YYEEEE. The trim removed 3 bases at V and 4 bases at J, leaving 5 bases unmatched. CDR3 DNA sequence: TGTGCCAGCAGCTCGACAGGGGTTGGCTATGGCTACACCTTC. This translates into CASSSTGVGYGYTF.

This chain connects TRBV5-1 to TRBJ1-3; D unclear. V dropped 0 bases and J dropped 7 bases, with 11 bases sitting between them. Germline lookup yields CDR1 SGHRS and CDR2 YFSETQ. The CDR3 length is 14 residues. The CDR3 is CASSLGGDRNTIYF. CDR3 nucleotide sequence: TGCGCCAGCAGCTTGGGAGGTGATAGGAACACCATATATTTT.

The V and J genes are TRBV2 and TRBJ1-1; 7 nucleotides line up with TRBD1. Trimming at V came to 6 bases and at J to 6 bases, leaving 13 bases not matched to a gene. The CDR3 sequence is 15 residues long. Germline loops: CDR1 SNHLY, CDR2 FYNNEI. CDR3 loop: CASRPTRQGLAEAFF. CDR3 DNA sequence: TGTGCCAGCAGGCCTACCCGACAGGGACTTGCTGAAGCTTTCTTT.

Concerning this clone: An end of the junction does not agree with germline; a read error may underlie this. This chain uses TRBV7-7 with TRBJ2-7; TRBD1 aligns across 7 bases. Germline V gene lookup returns CDR1 SSHAT and CDR2 FNYEAQ (reference sequence). CDR3 length: 13 residues. The CDR3 loop reads CASSYDRAGEQYF. DNA for the CDR3: TGTGCTAGCAGCTACGACAGGGCGGGCGAGCAGTACTTC.

This clone was counted once. This chain joins TRBV3-1 (or the pseudogene TRBV3-2) and TRBJ2-7; tentative D call: TRBD2 (5 bases). CDR1 is LGHDT, CDR2 YNNKEL, per germline (reference sequence). Trimming removed 5 bases from V and 0 bases from J, with 11 bases in between. The CDR3 is 14 amino acids. In DNA, the CDR3 is TGTGCCAGCAGCATCTTAGCGAGCTCCTACGAGCAGTACTTC. It encodes CASSILASSYEQYF.

The rearrangement uses TRBV7-8 and TRBJ1-6, with D possibly being TRBD1 (5 bases). Germline V gene lookup returns CDR1 SGHVS and CDR2 FQNEAQ. The CDR3 loop spans 17 amino acids. With 0 bases removed from V and 4 bases from J, the gap between germline ends came to 13 bases. CDR3 DNA: TGTGCCAGCAGCTTAGCCGCAGGGCAATCGTATAATTCACCCCTCCACTTT. This codes for CASSLAAGQSYNSPLHF.

The chain joins TRBV6-5 to TRBJ2-5, with 7 bases identical to TRBD2. Germline-derived CDR1 and CDR2 are MNHEY and SVGAGI. V gave up 4 bases and J gave up 5 bases; unmatched junction bases: 13. This CDR3 comprises 16 residues. CDR3 protein: CASSSVSRTRGETQYF. The CDR3 bases are TGTGCCAGCAGTTCCGTATCGAGGACTAGGGGTGAGACCCAGTACTTC.

V gene TRBV9 combines with J gene TRBJ1-6; D is perhaps TRBD1 (5 bases). Trimming shortened V by 4 bases and J by 14 bases, and 16 bases separated the two germline ends. Germline CDR1 SGDLS, CDR2 YYNGEE. The CDR3 consists of 13 residues. CDR3 amino acids: CASSPDSGGSLHF. In DNA form, the CDR3 reads TGTGCCAGCAGCCCGGATTCCGGGGGGTCCCTCCACTTT.

There are a few counts of this clone. V usage is TRBV6-5 and J usage is TRBJ2-3, with 8 bases lining up with TRBD2. This CDR3 is built from 14 residues. Germline lookup yields CDR1 MNHEY and CDR2 SVGAGI. V gave up 6 bases and J gave up 3 bases; unmatched junction bases: 5. The CDR3 protein is CASSPGGPTDTQYF. The DNA of the CDR3 is TGTGCCAGCAGCCCGGGAGGGCCGACAGATACGCAGTATTTT.